These T cell receptor beta chains were read from a single sample in a study of shared clonotypes between healthy human individuals. TCRdb's table, derived via immunoSEQ multiplex PCR, lists solely in-frame clones and lacks some. The data show 650,000 to 700,000 clones, around 91% seen once. The sample taken for sequencing was memory CD8+ T cells from PBMCs. These receptor sequences come from a man aged 18 to 30 in good health. Some clones in this sample may be carry-over from other donors' samples. CDR3s leave out the opening cysteine and the closing phenylalanine or tryptophan.

j_gene	v_gene	len	CDR3aa
TRBJ1-1	TRBV19	10	ASSIRGVGAF
TRBJ1-4	TRBV5-4	14	ASSLFPGQPNEKLF
TRBJ1-1	TRBV5-5	11	ASSLGPGTEAF
TRBJ2-5	TRBV4-3	13	TSSQTTGGVKTQY
TRBJ1-5	TRBV21-1	15	ASSKEGVGTSNQPQH
TRBJ2-4	TRBV30	12	AWKYRDRYDIQY
TRBJ2-1	TRBV6-5	11	ASNGGRFNEQF
TRBJ1-4	TRBV6-1	12	ASSERRLGGELF
TRBJ2-1	TRBV4-3	10	ASSLVGHEQF
TRBJ1-1	TRBV6-1	11	ATQAGGDTEAF
TRBJ2-7	TRBV19	11	ASSYRDSYEQY
TRBJ2-5	TRBV30	11	AWGDRRQETQY
TRBJ2-7	TRBV6-1	11	ASSASISYEQY
TRBJ1-2	TRBV7-9	16	ASSLSSRGQGLGYGYT
TRBJ2-7	TRBV7-9	10	ASSTTPYEQY
TRBJ1-3	TRBV15	14	ATSRAEPPSGNTIY
TRBJ2-7	TRBV9	13	ASSVGGGLSYEQY
TRBJ2-2	TRBV7-3	13	ASSFGLAGTGELF
TRBJ2-1	TRBV2	12	ASTWTSGYNEQF
TRBJ2-7	TRBV28	12	ASSRGGGLWEQY
TRBJ2-2	TRBV5-6	11	ASSLAGTGELF
TRBJ2-3	TRBV27	14	ASSLGTGTFGDTQY